The text below deals with one TCR beta chain. The data originate from a study of blood T cell repertoires in COVID-19. In the study overall: Nucleic acid was either cDNA or gDNA, and it came from T cells, B-cell-depleted T cells, or PBMCs.

The germline V gene has CDR1 LGHDT and CDR2 YNNKEL (reference sequence). After removal of 4 bases from V and 6 bases from J, the junction contained 11 bases not matched to a gene. This CDR3 is built from 15 residues. TCRdb's table, derived via immunoSEQ multiplex PCR, lists solely in-frame clones and lacks some. This table holds 200,000 to 250,000 clones, roughly 85% found once. This clonotype was sampled from a woman aged 45-65 years who had been exposed to COVID-19. The sample was PBMCs or T cells enriched from blood (not recorded which). The chain combines TRBV3-1 (or the pseudogene TRBV3-2) with TRBJ1-2; 7 bases are shared with TRBD1. The CDR3 sequence: CASSRERDRLHGYTF. DNA for the CDR3: TGTGCCAGCAGCCGGGAACGGGACAGACTACATGGCTACACCTTC.